Sequencing of this T cell receptor (beta chain) was carried out in a study of cytomegalovirus exposure and HLA in healthy donors. The study, taken as a whole, reports: According to a later analysis, donors in an Asian-associated ancestry cluster reportedly had fewer N-insertions than the roughly 670-donor mean.

To note about this clone: Its antigen is unidentified.

PCR amplification relied on 60 Vbeta primers (plus 13 Jbeta primers). Some clones are missing from TCRdb's copy, which holds only in-frame ones; the method was immunoSEQ multiplex PCR. This table has roughly 81,000 clones, around 77% appearing once. Everyone who donated was a healthy bone marrow donor. The CDR3 has 14 residues. Between the trimmed V and J ends, which lost 2 bases and 10 bases, there was a span of 12 bases. Per germline, CDR1 MDHEN and CDR2 SYDVKM. The chain links TRBV28 to TRBJ1-6; D unclear. The TCR comes from a boy between 10 and 17 years old in good health and CMV-seronegative. The specimen sequenced was PBMCs. The CDR3 nucleotides are TGTGCCAGCAGTTTAGAGGGCTTAGGGTCACCCCTCCACTTT. Translated: CASSLEGLGSPLHF.